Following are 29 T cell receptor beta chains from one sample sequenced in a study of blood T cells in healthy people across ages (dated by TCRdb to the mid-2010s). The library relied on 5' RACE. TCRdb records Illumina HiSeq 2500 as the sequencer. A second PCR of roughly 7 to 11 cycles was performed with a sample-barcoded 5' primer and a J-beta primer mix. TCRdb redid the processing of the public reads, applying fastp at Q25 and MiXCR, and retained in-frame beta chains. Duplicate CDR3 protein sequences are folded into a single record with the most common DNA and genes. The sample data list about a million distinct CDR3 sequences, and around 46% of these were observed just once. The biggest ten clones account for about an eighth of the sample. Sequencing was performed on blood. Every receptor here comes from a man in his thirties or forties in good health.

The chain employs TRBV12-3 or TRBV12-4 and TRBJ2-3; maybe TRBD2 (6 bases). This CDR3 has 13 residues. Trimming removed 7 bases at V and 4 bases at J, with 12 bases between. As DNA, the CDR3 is TGTGCCAGCATTCTCGGAGGGGCAGATACGCAGTATTTT. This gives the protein CASILGGADTQYF.

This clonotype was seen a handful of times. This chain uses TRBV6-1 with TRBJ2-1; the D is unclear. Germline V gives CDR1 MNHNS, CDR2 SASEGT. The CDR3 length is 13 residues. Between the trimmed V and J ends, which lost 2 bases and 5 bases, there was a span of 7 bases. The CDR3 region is CASSELAHNEQFF. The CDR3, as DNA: TGTGCCAGCAGTGAACTCGCCCACAATGAGCAGTTCTTC.

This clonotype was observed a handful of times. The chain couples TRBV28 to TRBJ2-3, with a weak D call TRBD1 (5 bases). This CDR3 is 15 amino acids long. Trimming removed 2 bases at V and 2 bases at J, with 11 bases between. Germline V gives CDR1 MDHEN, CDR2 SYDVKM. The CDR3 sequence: CASSLPRAPTDTQYF. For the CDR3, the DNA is TGTGCCAGCAGTTTACCCAGGGCCCCCACAGATACGCAGTATTTT.

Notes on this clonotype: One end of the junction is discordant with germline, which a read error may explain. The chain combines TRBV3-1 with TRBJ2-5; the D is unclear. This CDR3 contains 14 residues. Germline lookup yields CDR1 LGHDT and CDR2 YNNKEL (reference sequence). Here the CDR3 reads CASSQGSRAETQYF. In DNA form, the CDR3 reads TGTGCCAGCAGTCAAGGGTCCCGGGCAGAGACCCAGTACTTC.

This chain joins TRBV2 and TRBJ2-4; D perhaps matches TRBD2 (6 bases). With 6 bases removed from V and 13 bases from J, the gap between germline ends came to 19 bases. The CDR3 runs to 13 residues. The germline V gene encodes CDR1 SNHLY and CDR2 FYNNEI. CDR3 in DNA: TGTGCCAGCAGCGCCGGGACTGGCAATGAGCAGTACTTC. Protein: CASSAGTGNEQYF.

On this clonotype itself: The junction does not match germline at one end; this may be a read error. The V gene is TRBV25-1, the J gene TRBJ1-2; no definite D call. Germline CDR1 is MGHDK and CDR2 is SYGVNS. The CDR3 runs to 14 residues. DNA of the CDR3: TGTGCCAGCAGTGAATACAGGAGTAACTATGACTACACCTTC. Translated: CASSEYRSNYDYTF.

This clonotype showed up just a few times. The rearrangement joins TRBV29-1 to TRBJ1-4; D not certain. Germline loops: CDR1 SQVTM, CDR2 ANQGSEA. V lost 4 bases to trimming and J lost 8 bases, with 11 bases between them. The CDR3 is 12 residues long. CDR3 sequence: CSVGSGREKLFF. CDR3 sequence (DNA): TGCAGCGTTGGTTCAGGTCGCGAAAAACTGTTTTTT.

CDR3 DNA sequence: TGTGCCACCAGTGAAACCGGACAGGAAGAGACCCAGTACTTC. Its translation is CATSETGQEETQYF. The V and J genes are TRBV24-1 and TRBJ2-7; 7 nucleotides align to TRBD1. The end of the DNA fits TRBJ2-5 better, so the J call may be wrong. The CDR3 covers 14 residues. The germline V gene encodes CDR1 KGHDR and CDR2 SFDVKD.

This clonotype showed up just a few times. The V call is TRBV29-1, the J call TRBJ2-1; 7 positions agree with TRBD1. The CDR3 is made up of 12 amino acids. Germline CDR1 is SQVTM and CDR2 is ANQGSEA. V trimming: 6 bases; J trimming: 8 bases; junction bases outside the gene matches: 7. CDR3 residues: CSVRDRTDEQFF. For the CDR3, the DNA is TGCAGCGTACGGGACAGAACCGATGAGCAGTTCTTC.

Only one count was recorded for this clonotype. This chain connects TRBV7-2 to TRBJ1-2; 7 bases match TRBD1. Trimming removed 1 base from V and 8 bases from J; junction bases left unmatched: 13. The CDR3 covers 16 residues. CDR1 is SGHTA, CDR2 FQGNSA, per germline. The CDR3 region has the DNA TGTGCCAGCAGCTTAGGGACTTTGGGGGACAGAGGCGGCTACACCTTC. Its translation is CASSLGTLGDRGGYTF.

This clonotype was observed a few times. CDR3: CSARDYQSLGEKLFF. CDR3 bases: TGCAGTGCTAGAGATTACCAGAGCCTGGGTGAAAAACTGTTTTTT. J is TRBJ1-4 and V is TRBV20-1, with D unresolved. From germline, CDR1 is DFQATT and CDR2 SNEGSKA (reference sequence). The CDR3 has 15 amino acids. V lost 0 bases to trimming and J lost 7 bases, with 15 bases between them.

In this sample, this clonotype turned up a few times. The CDR3, as DNA: TGTGCCAGCAACCAGCGAAGAGGCGAGCAGTACTTC. This sequence encodes CASNQRRGEQYF. The chain combines TRBV2 with TRBJ2-7; no definite D call. CDR1 is SNHLY and CDR2 is FYNNEI in the germline V gene. Trimming removed 7 bases from V and 6 bases from J, with 13 bases in between. CDR3 length: 12 amino acids.

CDR3 sequence (DNA): TGTGCCAGCAGAAGACAGGTCGGGGAAGTTACGCAGTATTTT. It is translated as CASRRQVGEVTQYF. This chain uses TRBV11-2 with TRBJ2-3; tentative D call: TRBD1 (6 bases). With 6 bases removed from V and 8 bases from J, the gap between germline ends came to 18 bases. CDR1 SGHAT and CDR2 FQNNGV come from the germline V gene. This CDR3 comprises 14 residues.

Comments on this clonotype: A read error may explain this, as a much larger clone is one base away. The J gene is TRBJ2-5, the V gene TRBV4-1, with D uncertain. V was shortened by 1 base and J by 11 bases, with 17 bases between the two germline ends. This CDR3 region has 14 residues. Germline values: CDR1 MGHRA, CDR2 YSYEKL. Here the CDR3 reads CASSQVYRNNEQYF. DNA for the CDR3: TGCGCCAGCAGCCAAGTCTATCGGAACAATGAGCAGTACTTC.

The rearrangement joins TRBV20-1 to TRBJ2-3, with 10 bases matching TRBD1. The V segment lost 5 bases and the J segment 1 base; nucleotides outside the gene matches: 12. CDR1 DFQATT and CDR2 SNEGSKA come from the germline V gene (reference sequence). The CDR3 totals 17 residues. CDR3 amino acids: CSAPPGTGEKGTDTQYF. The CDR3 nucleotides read TGCAGTGCTCCACCCGGGACAGGGGAAAAAGGCACAGATACGCAGTATTTT.

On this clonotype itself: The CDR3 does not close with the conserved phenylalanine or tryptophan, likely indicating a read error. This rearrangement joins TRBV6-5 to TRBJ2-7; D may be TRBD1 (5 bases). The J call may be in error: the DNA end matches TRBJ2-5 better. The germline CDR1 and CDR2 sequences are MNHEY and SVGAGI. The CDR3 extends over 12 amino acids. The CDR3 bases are TGTGCCAGCACGACCCAGGGCGAGACCCAGTACTTA. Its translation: CASTTQGETQYL.

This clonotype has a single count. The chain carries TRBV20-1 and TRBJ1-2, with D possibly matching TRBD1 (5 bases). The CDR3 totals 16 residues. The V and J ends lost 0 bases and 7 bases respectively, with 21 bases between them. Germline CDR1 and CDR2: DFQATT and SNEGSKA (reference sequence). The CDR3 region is CSARETRFTGYGGYTF. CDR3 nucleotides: TGCAGTGCTAGAGAAACCAGGTTTACAGGTTACGGTGGCTACACCTTC.

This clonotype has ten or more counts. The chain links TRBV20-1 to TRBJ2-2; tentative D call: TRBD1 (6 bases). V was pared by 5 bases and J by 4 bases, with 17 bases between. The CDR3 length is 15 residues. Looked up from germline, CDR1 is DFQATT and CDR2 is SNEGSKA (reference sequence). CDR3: CSALTGDMSTGELFF. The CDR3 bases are TGCAGTGCTTTGACCGGGGACATGAGCACCGGGGAGCTGTTTTTT.

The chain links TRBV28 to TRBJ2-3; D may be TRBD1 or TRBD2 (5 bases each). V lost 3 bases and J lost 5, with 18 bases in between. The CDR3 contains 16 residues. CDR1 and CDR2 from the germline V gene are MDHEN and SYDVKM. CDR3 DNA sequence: TGTGCCAGCAGTTTTCTCGAGGGGCAGCGTATAGATACGCAGTATTTT. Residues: CASSFLEGQRIDTQYF.

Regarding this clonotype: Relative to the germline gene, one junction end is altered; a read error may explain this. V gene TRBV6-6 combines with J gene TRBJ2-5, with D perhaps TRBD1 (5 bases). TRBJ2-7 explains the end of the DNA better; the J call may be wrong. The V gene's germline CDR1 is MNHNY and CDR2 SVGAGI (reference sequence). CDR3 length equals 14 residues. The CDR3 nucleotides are TGTGCCAGCAGCCCGGACATCCTCTCCTGCGAGCAGTACTTC. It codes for CASSPDILSCEQYF.

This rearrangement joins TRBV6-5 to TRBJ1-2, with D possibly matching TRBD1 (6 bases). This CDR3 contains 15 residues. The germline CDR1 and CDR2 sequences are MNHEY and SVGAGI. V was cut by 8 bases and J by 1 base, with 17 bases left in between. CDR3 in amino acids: CASRWRRGVNYGYTF. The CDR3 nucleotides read TGTGCCAGCCGGTGGCGCAGGGGAGTTAACTATGGCTACACCTTC.

The CDR3 loop reads CASSYGAPYGYTF. The CDR3, as DNA: TGTGCCAGCAGTTATGGGGCACCTTATGGCTACACCTTC. J is TRBJ1-2 and V is TRBV6-2 or TRBV6-3; the D gene is possibly TRBD1 (5 bases). This CDR3 has 13 amino acids. Germline loops: CDR1 MNHEY, CDR2 SVGEGT. The V end lost 3 bases, the J end lost 5 bases, and 10 bases lay between the germline ends.

As DNA, the CDR3 is TGTGCCAGCAGCCAAGCCGGGACTAGCGGAACAGATACGCAGTATTTT. It specifies CASSQAGTSGTDTQYF. The chain links TRBV4-2 to TRBJ2-3; 11 nucleotides align to TRBD2. CDR1 LGHNA and CDR2 YNFKEQ come from the germline V gene. V shed 1 base and J 3 bases; nucleotides not matched to a gene: 3. The CDR3 length is 16 residues.

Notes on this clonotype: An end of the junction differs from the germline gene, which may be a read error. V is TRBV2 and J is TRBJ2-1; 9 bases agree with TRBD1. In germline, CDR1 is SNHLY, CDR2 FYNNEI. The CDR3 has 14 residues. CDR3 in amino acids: CASTSGQGLNGQFF. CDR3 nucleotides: TGTGCCAGCACCTCGGGACAGGGATTAAATGGGCAGTTCTTC.

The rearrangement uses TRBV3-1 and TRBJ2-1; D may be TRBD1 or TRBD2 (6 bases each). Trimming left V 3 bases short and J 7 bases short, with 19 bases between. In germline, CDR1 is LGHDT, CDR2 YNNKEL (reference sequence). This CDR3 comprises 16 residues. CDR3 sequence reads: CASSQAGGRLRNEQFF. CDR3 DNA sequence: TGTGCCAGCAGCCAGGCTGGGGGGCGCCTCAGGAATGAGCAGTTCTTC.

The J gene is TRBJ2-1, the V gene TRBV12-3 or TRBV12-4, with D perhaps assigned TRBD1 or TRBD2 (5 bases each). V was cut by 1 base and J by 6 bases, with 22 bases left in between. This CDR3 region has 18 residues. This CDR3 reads CASSLGDTGPSKANEQFF. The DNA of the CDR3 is TGTGCCAGCAGTTTAGGGGATACGGGGCCGTCAAAGGCCAATGAGCAGTTCTTC.

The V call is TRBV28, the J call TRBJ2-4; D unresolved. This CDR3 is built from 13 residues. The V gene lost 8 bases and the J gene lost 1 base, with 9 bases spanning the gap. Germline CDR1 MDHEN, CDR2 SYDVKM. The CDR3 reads CASQERAKNIQYF. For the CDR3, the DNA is TGTGCCAGCCAGGAGAGGGCCAAAAACATTCAGTACTTC.

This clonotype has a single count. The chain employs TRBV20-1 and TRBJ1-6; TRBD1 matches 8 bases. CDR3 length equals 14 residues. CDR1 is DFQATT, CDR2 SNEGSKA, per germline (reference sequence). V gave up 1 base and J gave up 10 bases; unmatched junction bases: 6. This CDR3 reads CSARADRAKSPLHF. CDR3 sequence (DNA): TGCAGTGCTAGAGCGGACAGGGCGAAATCACCCCTCCACTTT.

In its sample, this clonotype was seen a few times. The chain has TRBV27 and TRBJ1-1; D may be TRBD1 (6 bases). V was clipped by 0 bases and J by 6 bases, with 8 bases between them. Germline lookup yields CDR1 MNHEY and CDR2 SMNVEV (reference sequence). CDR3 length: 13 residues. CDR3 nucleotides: TGTGCCAGCAGTTTATCAGGGGGTGCTGAAGCTTTCTTT. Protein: CASSLSGGAEAFF.